The T cell receptor (beta chain) under discussion was sequenced for a study of tumor-infiltrating lymphocytes in primary liver carcinoma. The tissue used was unsorted bulk material of about 19-31 mg. RNA and DNA were co-extracted from it with the AllPrep DNA/RNA mini kit. Subjects presented with primary liver carcinoma managed by surgical resection. Findings of the study overall: A significantly higher top-250-clone fraction was recorded for tumors than for blood (p = 0.039).

The CDR3 has 17 amino acids. A primer in the constant region served to generate TCR beta cDNA from approximately 450 ng of total RNA. Three nested multiplex PCR rounds of slightly modified ARM-PCR generated TCR beta libraries. TRBV1-TRBV30 forward primers and a C-beta reverse primer were used in the first two PCR rounds, which each ran for approximately 11 cycles. TCRdb recomputed calls from the multiplex PCR reads with MiXCR, one row per CDR3 protein. The sample shows 75,000 to 90,000 distinct CDR3 sequences, 65% to 80% of them seen only once. This clonotype was observed many times. Antigen unknown. The clonotype originates from a man aged 35-49 years with primary liver carcinoma and hepatitis B virus infection. The V and J genes are TRBV21-1 and TRBJ1-1; the DNA was not used to check the table's D call, TRBD1. TRBV21-1 corresponds to a pseudogene. The sequenced material came from liver tumor tissue from sampling region 1. The subset here: tumor region T1, superior pole. The CDR3 bases are TGTGCCAGCAGCAAAGACAAAGAGCCGGGATTTTGGACTGAAGCTTTCTTT. Protein: CASSKDKEPGFWTEAFF.